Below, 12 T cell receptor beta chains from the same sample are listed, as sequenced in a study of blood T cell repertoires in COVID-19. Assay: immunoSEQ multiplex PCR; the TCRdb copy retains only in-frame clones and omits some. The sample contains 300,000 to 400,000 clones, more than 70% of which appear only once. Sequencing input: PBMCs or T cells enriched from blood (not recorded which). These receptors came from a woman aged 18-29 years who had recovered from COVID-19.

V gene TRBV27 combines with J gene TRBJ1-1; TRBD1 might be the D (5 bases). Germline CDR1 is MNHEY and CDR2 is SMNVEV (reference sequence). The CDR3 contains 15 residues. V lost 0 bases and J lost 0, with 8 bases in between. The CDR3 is CASSLSQDLNTEAFF. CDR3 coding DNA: TGTGCCAGCAGTTTATCACAGGACCTGAACACTGAAGCTTTCTTT.

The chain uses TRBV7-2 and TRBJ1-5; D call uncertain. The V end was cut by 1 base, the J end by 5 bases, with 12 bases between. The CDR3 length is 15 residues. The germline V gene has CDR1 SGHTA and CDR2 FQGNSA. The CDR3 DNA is TGTGCCAGCAGCTTAGACGGGGATATCGATCAGCCCCAGCATTTT. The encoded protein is CASSLDGDIDQPQHF.

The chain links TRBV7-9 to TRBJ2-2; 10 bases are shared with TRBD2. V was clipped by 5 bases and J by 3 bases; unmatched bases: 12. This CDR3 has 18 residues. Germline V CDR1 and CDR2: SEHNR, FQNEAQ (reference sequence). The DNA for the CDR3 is TGTGCCAGCAGCCCGAGACTAGCGGGCGCGAAATACACCGGGGAGCTGTTTTTT. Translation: CASSPRLAGAKYTGELFF.

The CDR3 region has the DNA TGTGCCAGCAGCTTGACAGGGGGCGCTGAAAAACTGTTTTTT. Its protein product is CASSLTGGAEKLFF. This chain links TRBV5-5 with TRBJ1-4, with 9 bases identical to TRBD1. V was clipped by 1 base and J by 7 bases; unmatched bases: 2. The germline V gene encodes CDR1 SGHKS and CDR2 YYEKEE (reference sequence). This CDR3 comprises 14 residues.

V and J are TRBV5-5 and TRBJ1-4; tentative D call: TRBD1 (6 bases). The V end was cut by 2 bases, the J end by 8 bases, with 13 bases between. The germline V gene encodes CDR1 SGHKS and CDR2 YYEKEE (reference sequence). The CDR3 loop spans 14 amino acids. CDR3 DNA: TGTGCCAGCAGCTTTGGGCAGGGGCGGGAAAAACTGTTTTTT. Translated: CASSFGQGREKLFF.

CDR3 nucleotides: TGTGCCAGCAGCGCTAGCGGGGGGGGGACAGATACGCAGTATTTT. Translation gives CASSASGGGTDTQYF. The rearrangement joins TRBV6-4 to TRBJ2-3, with 12 bases aligning to TRBD2. The V gene end was trimmed by 6 bases and the J gene end by 3 bases; junction bases not matched to a gene: 4. The CDR3 loop spans 15 amino acids. Germline CDR1 reads MRHNA; CDR2 reads SNTAGT.

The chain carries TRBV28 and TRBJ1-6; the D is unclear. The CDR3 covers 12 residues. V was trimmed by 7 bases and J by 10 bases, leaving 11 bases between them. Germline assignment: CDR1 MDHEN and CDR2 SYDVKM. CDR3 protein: CASTDPNSPLHF. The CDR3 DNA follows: TGTGCCAGCACAGATCCGAACTCACCCCTCCACTTT.

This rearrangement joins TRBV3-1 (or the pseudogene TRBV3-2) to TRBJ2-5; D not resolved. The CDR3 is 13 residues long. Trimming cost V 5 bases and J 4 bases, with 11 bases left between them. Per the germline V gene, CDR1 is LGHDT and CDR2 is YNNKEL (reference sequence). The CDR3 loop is CASSGLRRETQYF. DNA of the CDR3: TGTGCCAGCAGCGGCCTGAGGAGAGAGACCCAGTACTTC.

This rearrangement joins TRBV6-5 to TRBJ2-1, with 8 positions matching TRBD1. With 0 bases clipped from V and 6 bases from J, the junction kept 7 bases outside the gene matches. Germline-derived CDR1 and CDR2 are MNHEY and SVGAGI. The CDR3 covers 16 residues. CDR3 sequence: CASSYSWTGIGNEQFF. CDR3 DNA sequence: TGTGCCAGCAGTTACTCGTGGACAGGGATCGGCAATGAGCAGTTCTTC.

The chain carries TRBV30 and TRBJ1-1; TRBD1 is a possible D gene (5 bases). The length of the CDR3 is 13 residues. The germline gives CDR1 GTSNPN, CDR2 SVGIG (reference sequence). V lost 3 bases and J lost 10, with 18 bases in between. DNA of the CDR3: TGTGCCTGGAGCCTGGACTCACGGGGGGGAGCTTTCTTT. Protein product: CAWSLDSRGGAFF.

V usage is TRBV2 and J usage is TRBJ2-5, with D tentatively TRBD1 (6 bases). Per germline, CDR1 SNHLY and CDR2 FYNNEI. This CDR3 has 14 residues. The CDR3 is CAGHLGRLQETQYF. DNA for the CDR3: TGTGCGGGACACCTGGGGAGACTCCAAGAGACCCAGTACTTC. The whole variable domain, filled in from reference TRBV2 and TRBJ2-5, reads EPEVTQTPSHQVTQMGQEVILRCVPISNHLYFYWYRQILGQKVEFLVSFYNNEISEKSEIFDDQFSVERPDGSNFTLKIRSTKLEDSAMYFCAGHLGRLQETQYFGPGTRLLVL.

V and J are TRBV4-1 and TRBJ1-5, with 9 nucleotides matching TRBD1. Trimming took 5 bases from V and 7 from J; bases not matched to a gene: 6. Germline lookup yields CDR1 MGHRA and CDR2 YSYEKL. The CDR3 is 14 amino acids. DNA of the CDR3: TGCGCCAGCAGCACCCGGACAGGGGAACAGCCCCAGCATTTT. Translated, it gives CASSTRTGEQPQHF.